The present entry profiles one T cell receptor (beta chain) with its context. As yet, its antigen is unknown. There are 13 residues in the CDR3. The V end lost 0 bases, the J end lost 6 bases, and 6 bases lay between the germline ends. Germline loops: CDR1 SNHLY, CDR2 FYNNEI. Here immunoSEQ multiplex PCR was the method, and the copy in TCRdb shows in-frame clones only, minus some. Altogether around 91,000 clones are present, 80% to 90% being singletons, with the ten largest covering roughly 16%. Every patient experienced relapse after autologous stem cell transplantation, and brentuximab vedotin exposure varied. This entry comes from a study of PD-1 blockade in classical Hodgkin lymphoma. General study results and limits: In CD4+ cells, TCR diversity went up significantly by C4D1, but in CD8+ cells it did not.

The chain recombines TRBV2 with TRBJ1-5, with D uncertain. The TCR comes from a human donor with classical Hodgkin lymphoma. The source material was peripheral blood mononuclear cells (PBMCs), sampled before the second cycle of nivolumab. CDR3 region: CASSEARSQPQHF. CDR3 nucleotides: TGTGCCAGCAGTGAAGCGCGCAGTCAGCCCCAGCATTTT. Together with reference TRBV2 and TRBJ1-5, the CDR3 gives the full variable domain: EPEVTQTPSHQVTQMGQEVILRCVPISNHLYFYWYRQILGQKVEFLVSFYNNEISEKSEIFDDQFSVERPDGSNFTLKIRSTKLEDSAMYFCASSEARSQPQHFGDGTRLSIL.